This T cell receptor (beta chain) is from a study of radiation and T cells in renal cell carcinoma. Whole-study results and caveats: Top 100 clonotypes averaged approximately 50% in irradiated versus about 43% in nephrectomy-only tumors. Sampling covered only around 1 g of each tumor.

The table came from immunoSEQ multiplex PCR; TCRdb's copy has only in-frame clones and leaves some out. The data hold fewer than 8,500 clones, with approximately 65% observed a single time. Germline values: CDR1 SQVTM, CDR2 ANQGSEA. CDR3 length: 14 amino acids. Trimming removed 7 bases at V and 0 bases at J, with 13 bases between. About this clone: As yet, its antigen is unknown.

Treatment of the sample: treatment-naive control, cytoreductive nephrectomy. Controls included 4 female and about a dozen male donors, resected 2011 to 2014. The rearrangement links TRBV29-1 to TRBJ1-3; tentatively, D is TRBD1 (6 bases). The clonotype was recovered from a woman aged 70-85 years with renal cell carcinoma. The sample consisted of tumor tissue, taken from a patient whose treatment was nephrectomy without radiotherapy. The CDR3 coding sequence is TGCAGCGCACGGGACACTAGCTCTGGAAACACCATATATTTT. Protein product: CSARDTSSGNTIYF.